This T cell receptor (beta chain) was identified during a study of cytomegalovirus exposure and HLA in healthy donors. Whole-study results and caveats: Through in vitro validation, three CMV-associated chains were shown to be specific for CMV antigens. Listed as cytomegalovirus-associated were 150 or so TCR beta chains.

About this clone: The target antigen is unknown.

The germline gives CDR1 SGHTA, CDR2 FQGNSA. The CDR3 consists of 15 residues. V was pared by 5 bases and J by 2 bases, with 7 bases of the junction left unmatched. The PCR made use of 60 Vbeta and 13 Jbeta primers. Profiling relied on immunoSEQ multiplex PCR, and the TCRdb table lists in-frame clones only, not all of them. The sample records 120,000 or so clones, under 80% being singletons. The genes are TRBV7-2 and TRBJ1-2; 8 bases align to TRBD1. This TCR derives from a man aged 60 to 69 in good health and CMV-seropositive. Sequenced input: PBMCs. CDR3 DNA: TGTGCCAGCAGCCCGGACAGGGTTAGGAACTATGGCTACACCTTC. This sequence encodes CASSPDRVRNYGYTF.